This T cell receptor beta chain originates from a study of T cells after yellow fever vaccination. The overall study: Where fractions had low cell numbers, libraries were prepared from them with the SMART-Seq v4 Ultra Low Input RNA kit. Notes on the study in general: In FACS-sorted repertoires, abundant clonotypes from the bulk population could appear as contaminants. Subsequent booster samples again held most clones from primary vaccination (96% CD4, roughly 91% CD8).

Worth noting for this clonotype: Its antigen is still unknown.

Synthesis of TCR cDNA relied on 5'RACE template switching, which attached a universal primer site and UMIs. TCRdb reanalysed the 5' RACE reads using MiXCR and keeps one entry per CDR3 protein. The sample shows 310,000 or so distinct CDR3 sequences, around 7% of them seen only once. This specimen consisted of PBMCs, obtained about 41 days after the first yellow fever vaccination. The source is a young man who received the YFV17D yellow fever vaccine.

The CDR3 here is CASSPQGAFTEAFF. CDR3 DNA: TGTGCCAGCAGCCCACAGGGGGCGTTCACTGAAGCTTTCTTT. J is TRBJ1-1 and V is TRBV7-2; TRBD1 matches at 9 bases. Germline V gives CDR1 SGHTA, CDR2 FQGNSA. Losses at the gene ends were 5 bases for V and 4 bases for J; bases not matched to a gene: 5. There are 14 residues in the CDR3.